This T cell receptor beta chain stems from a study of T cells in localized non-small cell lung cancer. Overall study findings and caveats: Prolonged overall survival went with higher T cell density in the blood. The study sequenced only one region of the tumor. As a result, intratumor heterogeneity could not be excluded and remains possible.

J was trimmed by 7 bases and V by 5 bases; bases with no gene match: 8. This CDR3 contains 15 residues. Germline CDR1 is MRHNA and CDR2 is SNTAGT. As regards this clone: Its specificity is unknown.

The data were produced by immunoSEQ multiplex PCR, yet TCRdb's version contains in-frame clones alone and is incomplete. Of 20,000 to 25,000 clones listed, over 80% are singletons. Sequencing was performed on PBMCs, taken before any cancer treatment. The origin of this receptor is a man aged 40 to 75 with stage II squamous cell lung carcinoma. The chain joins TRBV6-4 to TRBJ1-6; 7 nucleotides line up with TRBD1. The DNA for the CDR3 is TGTGCCAGCAGTCCGACGACAGGGTTCAATTCACCCCTCCACTTT. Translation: CASSPTTGFNSPLHF.